These 16 T cell receptor beta chains were all obtained from the same sample, sequenced in a study of T cells expressing NK-cell markers. TCRdb re-called the 5' RACE reads and catalogs CDR3 proteins one per entry, DNA excluded. This sample's clone table lists 400,000 to 550,000 distinct CDR3 sequences. Material: blood T cells: a sorted CD56 or NKG2C T cell subset, CD4+ or CD8+ T cells, or bulk PBMC T cells (not recorded which). These receptors all come from a woman aged 18-70 years in good health.

The chain employs TRBV6-1 and TRBJ1-2; TCRdb proposes TRBD1, but this gene call is untestable without DNA. The CDR3 is 13 amino acids. Looked up from germline, CDR1 is MNHNS and CDR2 is SASEGT. Here the CDR3 reads CAAGRDSSYGYTF.

This rearrangement joins TRBV3-1 to TRBJ2-3. This CDR3 comprises 13 residues. Germline V gene sequence: CDR1 LGHDT, CDR2 YNNKEL (reference sequence). Here the CDR3 reads CASSPAPGDTQYF.

The chain uses TRBV7-2 and TRBJ2-3. Germline V CDR1 and CDR2: SGHTA, FQGNSA. The CDR3 is made up of 14 amino acids. The CDR3 here is CASSLARWPDTQYF. The full variable domain, its missing parts supplied by reference TRBV7-2 and TRBJ2-3, is GAGVSQSPSNKVTEKGKDVELRCDPISGHTALYWYRQSLGQGLEFLIYFQGNSAPDKSGLPSDRFSAERTGGSVSTLTIQRTQQEDSAVYLCASSLARWPDTQYFGPGTRLTVL.

This chain connects TRBV14 to TRBJ2-6; as DNA is missing, the TRBD1 call by TCRdb cannot be tested. Germline V lookup: CDR1 SGHDN, CDR2 FVKESK. This CDR3 region has 17 residues. CDR3 in amino acids: CASSQVRAGTGANVLTF.

The rearrangement links TRBV5-1 to TRBJ2-2; the TCRdb call, TRBD1, lacks DNA for checking. The CDR3 has 14 amino acids. Germline loops: CDR1 SGHRS, CDR2 YFSETQ. The CDR3: CASSPGSSTGELFF.

The rearrangement uses TRBV4-2 and TRBJ1-2. Germline CDR1 reads LGHNA; CDR2 reads YNFKEQ. The CDR3 runs to 12 residues. CDR3 amino acids: CASSQGNYGYTF.

The chain uses TRBV20-1 and TRBJ2-5; TCRdb's D call of TRBD2 is untestable without DNA. The V gene's germline CDR1 is DFQATT and CDR2 SNEGSKA (reference sequence). The CDR3 loop spans 13 amino acids. CDR3 residues: CSASETSQETQYF.

This chain links TRBV12-3 or TRBV12-4 with TRBJ1-5; TCRdb reports TRBD1, a call that lacks DNA to check it against. CDR3 size: 17 residues. Here the CDR3 reads CASSFGQGTSSNQPQHF.

V gene TRBV7-2 combines with J gene TRBJ1-3; TCRdb calls TRBD1, which cannot be checked without DNA. The CDR3 sequence is 15 residues long. CDR1 SGHTA and CDR2 FQGNSA come from the germline V gene. The CDR3 spells CASSRTGSSGNTIYF.

V usage is TRBV6-1 and J usage is TRBJ2-6; TCRdb names TRBD1, which stays unverified in the absence of DNA. The CDR3 extends over 18 amino acids. Germline CDR1 is MNHNS and CDR2 is SASEGT. The CDR3 loop reads CASSLMGQVASGANVLTF.

V and J are TRBV6-1 and TRBJ2-3; TCRdb's D call, TRBD1, is unchecked because there is no DNA. The length of the CDR3 is 13 residues. Looked up from germline, CDR1 is MNHNS and CDR2 is SASEGT. CDR3 loop: CASRGQASDTQYF.

The V gene is TRBV29-1, the J gene TRBJ2-5; TCRdb's assignment of TRBD2 cannot be checked, as there is no DNA. Germline V CDR1 and CDR2: SQVTM, ANQGSEA. The CDR3 is 12 amino acids. The CDR3 loop is CTLSADQETQYF.

V gene TRBV6-2 or TRBV6-3 combines with J gene TRBJ2-5. The germline gives CDR1 MNHEY, CDR2 SVGEGT. This CDR3 is 11 amino acids long. The CDR3 region is CASSYGETQYF.

V usage is TRBV20-1 and J usage is TRBJ1-1. The CDR3 sequence is 14 residues long. The germline gives CDR1 DFQATT, CDR2 SNEGSKA (reference sequence). The CDR3 is CSARDRVRNTEAFF.

The CDR3 sequence: CASANFYEQYF. This sequence joins TRBV12-3 or TRBV12-4 and TRBJ2-7. The length of the CDR3 is 11 residues.

This chain links TRBV7-2 with TRBJ2-1. The germline V gene encodes CDR1 SGHTA and CDR2 FQGNSA. This CDR3 comprises 14 residues. CDR3: CASSLVVSYNEQFF.